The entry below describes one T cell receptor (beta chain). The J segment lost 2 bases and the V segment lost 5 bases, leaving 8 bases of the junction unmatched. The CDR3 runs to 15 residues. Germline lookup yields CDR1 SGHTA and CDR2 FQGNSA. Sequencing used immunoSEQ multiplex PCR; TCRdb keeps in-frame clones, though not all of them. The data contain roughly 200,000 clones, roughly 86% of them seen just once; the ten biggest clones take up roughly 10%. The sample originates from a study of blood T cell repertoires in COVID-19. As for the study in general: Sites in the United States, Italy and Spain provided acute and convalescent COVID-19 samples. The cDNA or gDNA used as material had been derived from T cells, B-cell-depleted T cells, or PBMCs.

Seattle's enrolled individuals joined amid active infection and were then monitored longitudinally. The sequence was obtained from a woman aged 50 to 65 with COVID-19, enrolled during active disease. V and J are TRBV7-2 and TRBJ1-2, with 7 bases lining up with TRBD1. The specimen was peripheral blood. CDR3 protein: CASSQLTGANYGYTF. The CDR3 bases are TGTGCCAGCAGCCAACTCACAGGGGCCAACTATGGCTACACCTTC.